This T cell receptor beta chain was observed in a study of OX40 agonist ivuxolimab in advanced cancers. Study-wide background: Patients' therapy was ivuxolimab, an antibody that acts as an agonist of OX40 (CD134).

The germline V gene has CDR1 LGHNA and CDR2 YNFKEQ. With 0 bases removed from V and 4 bases from J, the gap between germline ends came to 10 bases. This CDR3 has 14 residues. The table came from immunoSEQ multiplex PCR; TCRdb's copy has only in-frame clones and leaves some out. This table holds roughly 91,000 clones, about 96% found once. This material consisted of CD4+ or CD8+ T cells sorted from blood, taken in a trial of the OX40 agonist ivuxolimab. The J gene is TRBJ2-7, the V gene TRBV4-2; tentatively, D is TRBD2 (6 bases). The clonotype originates from an adult with an advanced solid tumor such as melanoma, head and neck, liver or kidney cancer. CDR3 nucleotide sequence: TGTGCCAGCAGCCAAGAGGGACTTTCATACGAGCAGTACTTC. It codes for CASSQEGLSYEQYF.